The present entry profiles one T cell receptor beta chain with its context. Sample time point: pretreatment peripheral blood. The data belong to a study of PD-L1 blockade in urothelial cancer. Turning to the study itself: In 2014, patients got going on atezolizumab, taking 1,200 mg intravenously every 3 weeks. Male patients with bladder-origin urothelial cancer numbered about nine tenths of the roughly 29. There were a median of approximately 150,000 T cells in blood samples.

Germline CDR1 KGHSH, CDR2 LQKENI. The CDR3 consists of 16 residues. Trimming removed 4 bases from V and 6 bases from J; junction bases left unmatched: 9. Only in-frame clones appear in the TCRdb table, and some are missing; sequencing was by immunoSEQ multiplex PCR. This sample carries tens of thousands of clones, 84% of them seen once, and the ten largest clones take 9% to 9.5%. The clonotype originates from a woman aged 70-85 years with urothelial cancer. Sequences were derived from PBMCs, sampled around atezolizumab (anti-PD-L1) treatment. The chain carries TRBV18 and TRBJ2-7, with 13 bases lining up with TRBD2. The CDR3 DNA is TGTGCCAGCTCACAGCCGGGACTAGCGGGATTTTCCGAGCAGTACTTC. Translating it yields CASSQPGLAGFSEQYF.